The 8 T cell receptor beta chains given below trace back to one sample, sequenced in a study of blood T cells in healthy people across ages. Primed by a sample-barcoded 5' primer and a J-beta primer mix, a second PCR proceeded for roughly 6 to 12 cycles. TCRdb used MiXCR to reprocess the 5' RACE reads, holding one entry per CDR3 protein. The data hold around 700,000 distinct CDR3 sequences, with 25% observed a single time. In addition, the sample was reused for a study of T cells of mothers and their children.

Sequencing was done on a sample of blood. The receptors were sampled from a boy between 10 and 17 years old in good health.

The rearrangement uses TRBV29-1 and TRBJ2-4, with D perhaps matching TRBD2 (6 bases). V was pared by 6 bases and J by 9 bases, with 9 bases between. The length of the CDR3 is 10 residues. CDR1 is SQVTM, CDR2 ANQGSEA, per germline. CDR3 sequence reads: CSVGGSIQYF. The CDR3 DNA sequence: TGCAGCGTCGGAGGGAGCATTCAGTACTTC. The complete variable domain, with remaining parts taken from reference TRBV29-1 and TRBJ2-4, reads SAVISQKPSRDICQRGTSLTIQCQVDSQVTMMFWYRQQPGQSLTLIATANQGSEATYESGFVIDKFPISRPNLTFSTLTVSNMSPEDSSIYLCSVGGSIQYFGAGTRLSVL.

V usage is TRBV5-1 and J usage is TRBJ2-7, with 9 bases fitting TRBD1. J gave up 0 bases and V 3 bases, and 7 bases lay outside the gene matches. The CDR3 consists of 16 residues. Germline assignment: CDR1 SGHRS and CDR2 YFSETQ. The CDR3 sequence is CASSSGTGSSSYEQYF. The CDR3 DNA sequence: TGCGCCAGCAGCTCCGGGACAGGGTCGAGCTCCTACGAGCAGTACTTC. The full variable domain, rest sourced from reference TRBV5-1 and TRBJ2-7, is KAGVTQTPRYLIKTRGQQVTLSCSPISGHRSVSWYQQTPGQGLQFLFEYFSETQRNKGNFPGRFSGRQFSNSRSEMNVSTLELGDSALYLCASSSGTGSSSYEQYFGPGTRLTVT.

J is TRBJ2-1 and V is TRBV29-1; 7 positions agree with TRBD2. The CDR3 is 12 residues long. J lost 10 bases, V lost 7 bases, and 10 bases had no gene match. Germline values: CDR1 SQVTM, CDR2 ANQGSEA. The CDR3 here is CSGPDVGGEQFF. The CDR3 DNA is TGCAGCGGCCCTGATGTGGGGGGGGAGCAGTTCTTC.

The CDR3 protein is CASSLTGGADDFNQPQHF. As DNA, the CDR3 is TGTGCCAGCAGTTTAACAGGGGGGGCAGATGATTTCAATCAGCCCCAGCATTTT. This chain connects TRBV12-3 or TRBV12-4 to TRBJ1-5, with 8 positions matching TRBD1. Germline trimming cut 2 bases from V and 3 bases from J; bases unmatched to any gene: 12. CDR3 length: 18 residues.

This clonotype has just a few counts. The gene calls are TRBV25-1 and TRBJ1-6; D remains ambiguous. The CDR3 covers 13 residues. The germline gives CDR1 MGHDK, CDR2 SYGVNS. V was cut by 8 bases and J by 1 base, with 6 bases left in between. CDR3 protein: CASVGSYNSPLHF. CDR3 sequence (DNA): TGTGCCAGCGTGGGTTCCTATAATTCACCCCTCCACTTT.

The chain uses TRBV3-1 and TRBJ2-3; D may match TRBD1 or TRBD2 (5 bases each). Trimming shortened V by 3 bases and J by 2 bases, and 15 bases separated the two germline ends. Germline V gene sequence: CDR1 LGHDT, CDR2 YNNKEL (reference sequence). The CDR3 has 16 amino acids. DNA of the CDR3: TGTGCCAGCAGCCAGGCCGGGACCCATAACACAGATACGCAGTATTTT. It translates to CASSQAGTHNTDTQYF.

This clonotype occurred once. Mismatch with germline at one junction end may stem from a read error. The V and J genes are TRBV7-9 and TRBJ2-3, with D perhaps being TRBD1 or TRBD2 (7 bases each). There are 15 residues in the CDR3. Germline V gene data show CDR1 as SEHNR and CDR2 as FQNEAQ (reference sequence). The CDR3, as DNA: TGTGCCGGCAGCCAGCGGGACAGCTTCACAGATACGCAGTATTTT. Amino acid sequence: CAGSQRDSFTDTQYF.

The genes are TRBV12-3 or TRBV12-4 and TRBJ1-2; 7 bases align to TRBD1. The CDR3 is 15 residues long. The ends lost 3 bases at V and 6 bases at J; junction bases unmatched: 10. CDR3 loop: CASSLVPTGWDGYTF. CDR3 in DNA: TGTGCCAGCAGTTTGGTGCCGACAGGGTGGGATGGCTACACCTTC.